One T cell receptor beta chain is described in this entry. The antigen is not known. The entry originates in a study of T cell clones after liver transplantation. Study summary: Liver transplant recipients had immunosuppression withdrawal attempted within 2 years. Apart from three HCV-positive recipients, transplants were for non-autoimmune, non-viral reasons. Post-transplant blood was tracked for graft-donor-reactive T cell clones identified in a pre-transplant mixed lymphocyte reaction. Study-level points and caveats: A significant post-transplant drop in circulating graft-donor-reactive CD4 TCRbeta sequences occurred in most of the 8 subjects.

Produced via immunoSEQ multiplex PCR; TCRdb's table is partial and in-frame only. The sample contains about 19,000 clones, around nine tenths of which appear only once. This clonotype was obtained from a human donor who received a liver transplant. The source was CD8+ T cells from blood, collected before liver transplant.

CDR3 in amino acids: CASRPQGTYGYTF. CDR3 nucleotides: TGTGCCAGCAGACCACAGGGAACCTATGGCTACACCTTC. The chain uses TRBV5-6 and TRBJ1-2, with D possibly TRBD1 on 6 matching bases. V was clipped by 5 bases and J by 4 bases, with 12 bases between them. The CDR3 sequence is 13 residues long. From germline, CDR1 is SGHDT and CDR2 YYEEEE.